This paragraph covers one T cell receptor (beta chain) sequence. It lacks a known antigen. Receptors were amplified or captured by the immunoSEQ multiplex PCR assay. The multiplex PCR relied on a mix of 60 forward primers for TCR Vbeta segments and 13 reverse primers for TCR Jbeta segments. The CDR3 region of rearranged TCR beta genes was amplified from genomic DNA with a multiplex PCR assay. The amplified TCR beta libraries were sequenced on the Illumina HiSeq System as 87-base-pair reads. Per the source publication's procedure: Across the 700 or so repertoires, a later analysis counted 75 million to 90 million unique TCR beta chains, around 10 million of which were shared by at least two donors. To remove PCR and sequencing errors, raw reads were error-corrected and collapsed into unique sequences using a nearest-neighbor algorithm that merged closely related sequences. To assign V, D and J gene segments, CDR3 sequences were aligned to IMGT reference sequences. For a sequence to be retained, at least a six-nucleotide match to both a V gene segment and a J gene segment was required. A rearrangement counted as productive if the CDR3 had no stop codons and remained in frame with V and J, and every other rearrangement counted as non-productive. Following IMGT convention, CDR3 was defined as the stretch from the second conserved V-encoded cysteine to the conserved J-encoded phenylalanine. In an earlier analysis of 500 to 650 of the donors, sequences lacking an unambiguous match to a single V gene segment were excluded. An earlier analysis of about 600 of the donors called V segments functional above 56.7% productive rearrangements and segregating when the between-donor standard deviation exceeded 5%. To diagnose cytomegalovirus status from the catalog of TCR beta chain sequences, a statistical classification framework was built. A later analysis assigned V and J genes by comparing TCR nucleotide sequences with IMGT/GENE-DB human TR gene sequences. A later analysis assigned CDR3 sequences and most-parsimonious VDJ recombination scenarios with the TCRdist pipeline. In a later analysis, each TCR beta chain was defined by its CDR3 amino acid sequence together with its V-gene family, and reads without a unique V-gene family were excluded. To address suspected cross-contamination and a sequencing artifact, a later analysis removed 592 highly shared, low-generation-probability nucleotide sequences. A later analysis calculated a clonal expansion index for each public chain from normalized within-repertoire ranks of inferred template counts. In a later analysis, generation probabilities were computed with a VDJ recombination model fitted to out-of-frame rearrangements, and the resulting probabilities were checked against IGoR. In a later analysis, TCR-TCR, TCR-HLA and TCR-CMV co-occurrence was scored with hypergeometric tests, and a repertoire-size bias correction was applied to TCR pairs. To estimate false discovery rates, a later analysis permuted the HLA or CMV assignments 20 times. In a later analysis, co-occurring TCRs were grouped using DBSCAN, and TCRdist sequence similarity was added for clustering within HLA-allele-positive subsets. Co-occurrence clustering excluded repertoires with fewer than 30,000 or more than 120,000 public chains, plus five with anomalous nucleotide sharing. The immuneACCESS repertoire file appears here via TCRdb, limited to in-frame rearrangements. These files lack a portion of the clones; in checked studies, under half of the deficit traces to unresolved V genes, and the cause of the others is not known. The D gene and trimming were derived from the DNA, and the V and J assignments and clone size from that table. The data table for this sample lists under 90,000 clones. The top ten hold roughly 13% of the sample.

The cohort was made up of approximately 670 healthy bone marrow donors. At the time of sampling, all cohort members were nominally healthy, though unrecorded immune exposures were likely present. The donor tested CMV seropositive and was one of the 289 seropositive cohort members. Each donor provided a peripheral blood sample, and peripheral blood mononuclear cells were used for TCR beta sequencing. Genomic DNA extraction from the blood cell samples was performed with the Qiagen DNeasy Blood Extraction Kit. This sample was included in a study of cytomegalovirus exposure and HLA in healthy donors (dated by TCRdb to between 2016 and 2019). With regard to the full study: An earlier analysis of some 600 of the donors reported roughly 300 Gb of sequence data and around 120 million unique TCR beta sequences obtained from about 170 million T cells. An early release covering approximately 600 HLA-typed donors comprised about 300 gigabases of sequencing data and 85 million or so unique TCR sequences. Of the approximately 400 genotyped donors, 70% to 90% were placed in the genetic ancestry cluster associated with self-reported Caucasian donors. The aim of the study was to test whether cataloging public T cell receptors could identify signatures of past pathogen exposure. Using immunosequencing, the study profiled T cell repertoires from around 680 subjects and related those repertoires to cytomegalovirus serostatus. In addition to the first cohort of 650 to 750 subjects, a separate validation cohort of about 120 different subjects was used. To predict cytomegalovirus infection status, the study combined high-throughput TCR immunosequencing, statistical association of individual TCRs with disease status, and machine learning. To study patterns of TCR occurrence, a later analysis re-analyzed previously published TCR beta repertoires from 600 to 750 donors and added high-resolution HLA genotyping. Rather than using new phenotypic data, the later analysis identified candidate immune exposures from TCR beta sequences and from how often those sequences occurred across donors. In an earlier analysis of roughly 580 of the donors, high-throughput TCR beta sequencing was used to judge whether each TCR beta V gene segment behaved as functional or pseudogenic. Alongside the repertoire data, information on donor age, sex, ethnicity and CMV serostatus was compiled. In a later genetic analysis, genome-wide SNP genotypes for about three fifths of the 666 donors were used, and that subset was treated as a discovery cohort. Every discovery cohort repertoire had been produced on one sequencing platform. Both class I and class II loci were covered by HLA typing, at four-digit resolution. The number of donors typed differed by locus, with about 620-630 for A, B, C, DRB1 and DQB1, around 500 for DQA1, about 610 for DPA1, and 472 for DPB1. Roughly 5 DR-DQ haplotypes were handled as single units for association and clustering, since linkage in the cohort was strong. Among 398 genotyped donors of the cohort, an average of roughly 230,000 unique TCR beta nucleotide sequences was sequenced per donor, of which roughly 17% were non-productive. The paper as a whole reports these results and caveats: According to a later genetic analysis, donors in an Asian-associated ancestry cluster had fewer N-insertions in productive TCRs than the roughly 660-donor mean. Specific HLA alleles were associated with roughly 16,000 TCR beta sequences at a false discovery rate of 0.05 in a later analysis. Some IMGT-functional V segments, including TRBV6-2 and TRBV6-3, could not be distinguished by the 87-base-pair reads and were therefore excluded. When HLA alleles, especially DR and DQ, strongly co-occurred, attributing TCR associations to individual alleles was difficult. In an earlier analysis of about 550 of the donors, most TCR beta V segments were observed in productive rearrangements about 87% or about 30% of the time, broadly matching IMGT annotations. Because counts were too low, roughly 18 rarely observed V segments, including chromosome 9 orphons, were left out of the earlier analysis of approximately 580 of the donors. A few of the identified cytomegalovirus-associated TCR beta chains were confirmed in vitro to be specific for cytomegalovirus antigens. A cluster of highly shared sequence variants was judged likely to represent a technical artifact of the sequencing pipeline. In a later analysis, HLA-associated TCR beta chains were found to be more clonally expanded and to have lower generation probabilities than equally common non-associated chains. According to a later analysis, most CMV-associated TCR beta chains appeared to be HLA-restricted, and the HLA associations seemed to be driven largely by CMV exposure. While some public TCRs were present in many individuals, most TCR sequences turned up only very rarely across donors. This cohort had only TCR beta chains sequenced, and the lack of alpha or paired-chain data limited which features could be detected. A further reported finding was that TCR beta sequences accurately predicted the HLA-A and HLA-B alleles for most subjects in the first cohort. In a later genetic analysis, a missense DCLRE1C variant was associated with V-gene and J-gene trimming of TCR beta chains, and the association was replicated in an independent cohort. According to a later analysis, TCR association rates differed among HLA loci, with DRB1 alleles showing the most associated TCRs and HLA-C alleles showing the fewest. According to the authors, the approach could potentially be generalized to other disease states and immunological phenotypes. Because some donors lacked HLA typing at each locus, the association tests relied only on the typed subset. A later analysis reported that several top co-occurrence clusters appeared linked to parvovirus B19, influenza, CMV and Epstein-Barr virus. Correlated functional status among segregating V segments might be attributable to linkage disequilibrium, but an unknown experimental factor could not be ruled out. In both the original and validation cohorts, the classifier was reported to diagnose cytomegalovirus status with high specificity and sensitivity. For the cohort, immune exposure information was limited to CMV serostatus. Roughly uniform sequencing depth across donors was assumed in presence/absence analyses, although this assumption may not hold. In the study, about 150 TCR beta chains were listed as associated with cytomegalovirus.

Reading the germline V gene (reference sequence) gives CDR1 SEHNR and CDR2 FQNEAQ. Counted from cysteine to phenylalanine, this CDR3 has 14 amino acids. Only the CDR3 DNA is retained, 42 bases long and in frame from the first base. A distance of 10 bases separates the germline ends of V and J, which lose 0 bases and 7 bases respectively. This TCR was recovered from a man in his fifties or sixties in good health and CMV-seropositive. The sequence is built from TRBV7-9 and TRBJ2-1; TRBD2 is possibly the D segment (5 matching bases). Sequencing was done on a sample of PBMCs. The CDR3 here reads CASSLAEGMNEQFF. The bases are TGTGCCAGCAGCTTAGCTGAGGGCATGAATGAGCAGTTCTTC.